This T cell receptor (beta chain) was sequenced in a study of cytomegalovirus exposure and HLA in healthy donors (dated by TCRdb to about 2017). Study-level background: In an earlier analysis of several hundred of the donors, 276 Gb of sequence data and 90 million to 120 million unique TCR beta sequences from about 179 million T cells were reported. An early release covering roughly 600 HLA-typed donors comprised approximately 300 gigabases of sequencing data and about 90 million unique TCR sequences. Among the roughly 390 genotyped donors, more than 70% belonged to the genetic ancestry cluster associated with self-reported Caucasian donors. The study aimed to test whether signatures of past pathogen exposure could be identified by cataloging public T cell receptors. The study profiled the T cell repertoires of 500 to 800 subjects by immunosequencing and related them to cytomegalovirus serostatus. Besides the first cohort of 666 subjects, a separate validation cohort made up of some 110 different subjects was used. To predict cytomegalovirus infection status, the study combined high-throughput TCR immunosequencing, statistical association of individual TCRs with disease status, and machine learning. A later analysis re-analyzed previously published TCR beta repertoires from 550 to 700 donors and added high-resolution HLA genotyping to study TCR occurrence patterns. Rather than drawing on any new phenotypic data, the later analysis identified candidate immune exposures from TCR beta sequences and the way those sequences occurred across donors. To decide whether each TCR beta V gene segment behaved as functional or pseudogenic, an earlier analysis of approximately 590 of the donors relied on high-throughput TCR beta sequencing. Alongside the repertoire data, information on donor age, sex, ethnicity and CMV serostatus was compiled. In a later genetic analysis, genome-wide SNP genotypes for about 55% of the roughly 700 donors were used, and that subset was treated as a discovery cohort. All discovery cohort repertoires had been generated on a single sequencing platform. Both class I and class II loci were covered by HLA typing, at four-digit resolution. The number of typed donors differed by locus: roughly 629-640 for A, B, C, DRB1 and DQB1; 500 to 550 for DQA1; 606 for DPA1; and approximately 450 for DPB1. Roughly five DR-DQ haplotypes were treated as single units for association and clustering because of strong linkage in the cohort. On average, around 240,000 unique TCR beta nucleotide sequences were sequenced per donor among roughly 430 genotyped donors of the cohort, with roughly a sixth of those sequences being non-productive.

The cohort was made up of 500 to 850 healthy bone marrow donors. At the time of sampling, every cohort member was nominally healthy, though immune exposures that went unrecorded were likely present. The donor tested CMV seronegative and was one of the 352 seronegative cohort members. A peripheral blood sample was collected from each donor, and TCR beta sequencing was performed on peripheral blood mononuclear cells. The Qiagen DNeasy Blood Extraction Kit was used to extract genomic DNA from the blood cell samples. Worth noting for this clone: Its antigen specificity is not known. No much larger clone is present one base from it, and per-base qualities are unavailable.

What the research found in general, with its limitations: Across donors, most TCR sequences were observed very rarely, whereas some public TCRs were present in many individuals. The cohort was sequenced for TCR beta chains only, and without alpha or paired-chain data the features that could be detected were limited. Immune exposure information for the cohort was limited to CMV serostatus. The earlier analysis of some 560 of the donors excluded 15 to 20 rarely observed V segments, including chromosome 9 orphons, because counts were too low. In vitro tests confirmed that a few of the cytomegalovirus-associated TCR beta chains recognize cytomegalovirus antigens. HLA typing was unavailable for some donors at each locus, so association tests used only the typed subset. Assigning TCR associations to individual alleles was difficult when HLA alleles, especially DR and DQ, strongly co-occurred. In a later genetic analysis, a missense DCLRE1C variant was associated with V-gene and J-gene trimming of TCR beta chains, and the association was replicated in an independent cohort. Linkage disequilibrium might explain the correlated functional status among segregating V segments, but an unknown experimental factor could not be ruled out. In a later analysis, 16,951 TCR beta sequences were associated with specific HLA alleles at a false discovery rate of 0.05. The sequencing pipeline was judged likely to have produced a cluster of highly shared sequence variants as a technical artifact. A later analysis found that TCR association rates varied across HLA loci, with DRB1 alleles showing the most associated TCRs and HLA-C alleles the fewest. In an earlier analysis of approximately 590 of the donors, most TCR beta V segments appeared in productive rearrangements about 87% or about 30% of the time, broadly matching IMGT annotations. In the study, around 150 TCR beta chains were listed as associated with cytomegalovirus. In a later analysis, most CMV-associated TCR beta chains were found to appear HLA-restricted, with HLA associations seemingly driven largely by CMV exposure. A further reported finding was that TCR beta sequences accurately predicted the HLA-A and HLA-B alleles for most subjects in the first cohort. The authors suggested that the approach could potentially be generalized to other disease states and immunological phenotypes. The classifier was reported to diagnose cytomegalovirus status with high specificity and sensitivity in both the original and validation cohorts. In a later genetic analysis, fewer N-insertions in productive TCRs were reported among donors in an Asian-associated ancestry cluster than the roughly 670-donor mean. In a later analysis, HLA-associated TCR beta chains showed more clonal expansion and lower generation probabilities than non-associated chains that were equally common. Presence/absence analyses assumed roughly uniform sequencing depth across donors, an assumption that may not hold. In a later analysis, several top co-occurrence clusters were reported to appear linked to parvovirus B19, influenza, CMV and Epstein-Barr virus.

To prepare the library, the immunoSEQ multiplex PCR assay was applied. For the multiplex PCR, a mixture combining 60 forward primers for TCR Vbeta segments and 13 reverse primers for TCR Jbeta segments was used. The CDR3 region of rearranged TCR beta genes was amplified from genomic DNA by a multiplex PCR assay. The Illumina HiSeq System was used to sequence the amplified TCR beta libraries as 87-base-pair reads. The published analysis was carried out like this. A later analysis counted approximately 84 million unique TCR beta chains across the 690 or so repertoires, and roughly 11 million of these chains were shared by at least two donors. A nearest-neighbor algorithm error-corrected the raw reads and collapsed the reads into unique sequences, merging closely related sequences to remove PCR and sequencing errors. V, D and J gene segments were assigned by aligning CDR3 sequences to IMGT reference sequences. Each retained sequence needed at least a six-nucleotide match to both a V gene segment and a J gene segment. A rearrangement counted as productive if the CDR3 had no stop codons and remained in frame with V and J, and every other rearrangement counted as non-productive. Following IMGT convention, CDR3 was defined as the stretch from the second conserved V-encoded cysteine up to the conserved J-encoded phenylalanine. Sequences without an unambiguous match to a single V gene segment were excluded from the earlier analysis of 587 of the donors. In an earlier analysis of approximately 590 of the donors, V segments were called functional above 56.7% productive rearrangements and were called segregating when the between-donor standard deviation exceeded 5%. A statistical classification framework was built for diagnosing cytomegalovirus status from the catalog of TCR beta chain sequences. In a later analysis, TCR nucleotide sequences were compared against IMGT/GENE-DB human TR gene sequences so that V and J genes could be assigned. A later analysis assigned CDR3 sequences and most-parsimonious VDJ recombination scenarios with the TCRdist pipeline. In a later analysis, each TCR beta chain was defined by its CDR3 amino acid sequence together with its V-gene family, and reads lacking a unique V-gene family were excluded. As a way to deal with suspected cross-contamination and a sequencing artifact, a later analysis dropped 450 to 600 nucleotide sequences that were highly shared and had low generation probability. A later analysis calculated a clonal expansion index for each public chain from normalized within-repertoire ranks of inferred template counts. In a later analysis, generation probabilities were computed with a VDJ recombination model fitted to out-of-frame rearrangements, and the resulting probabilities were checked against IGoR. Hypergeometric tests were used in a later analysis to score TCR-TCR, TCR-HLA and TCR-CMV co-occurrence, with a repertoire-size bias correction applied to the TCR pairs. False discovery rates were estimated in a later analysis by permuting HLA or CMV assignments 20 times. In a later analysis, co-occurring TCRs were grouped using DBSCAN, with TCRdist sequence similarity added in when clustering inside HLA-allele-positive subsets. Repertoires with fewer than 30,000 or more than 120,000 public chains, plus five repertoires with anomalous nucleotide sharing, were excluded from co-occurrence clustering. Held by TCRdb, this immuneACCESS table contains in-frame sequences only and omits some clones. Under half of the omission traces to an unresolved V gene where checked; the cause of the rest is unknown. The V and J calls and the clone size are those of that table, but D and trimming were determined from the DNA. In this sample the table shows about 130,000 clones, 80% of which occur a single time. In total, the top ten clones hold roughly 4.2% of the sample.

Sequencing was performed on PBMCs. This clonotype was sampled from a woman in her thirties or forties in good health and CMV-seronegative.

This receptor carries the CDR3 CASSQGGTQYF. The nucleotides read TGTGCCAGCAGCCAAGGCGGGACCCAGTACTTC. Recombination linked TRBV4-2 to TRBJ2-5; the D gene cannot be named for sure. For CDR1 and CDR2, the germline V gene lists LGHNA and YNFKEQ. Relative to germline, V is 1 base shorter and J is 7 bases shorter, with 4 bases between their ends. The CDR3 starts with the cysteine, ends with the phenylalanine, and has 11 residues. Only the CDR3 DNA stays, 33 bases, in frame from base 1.